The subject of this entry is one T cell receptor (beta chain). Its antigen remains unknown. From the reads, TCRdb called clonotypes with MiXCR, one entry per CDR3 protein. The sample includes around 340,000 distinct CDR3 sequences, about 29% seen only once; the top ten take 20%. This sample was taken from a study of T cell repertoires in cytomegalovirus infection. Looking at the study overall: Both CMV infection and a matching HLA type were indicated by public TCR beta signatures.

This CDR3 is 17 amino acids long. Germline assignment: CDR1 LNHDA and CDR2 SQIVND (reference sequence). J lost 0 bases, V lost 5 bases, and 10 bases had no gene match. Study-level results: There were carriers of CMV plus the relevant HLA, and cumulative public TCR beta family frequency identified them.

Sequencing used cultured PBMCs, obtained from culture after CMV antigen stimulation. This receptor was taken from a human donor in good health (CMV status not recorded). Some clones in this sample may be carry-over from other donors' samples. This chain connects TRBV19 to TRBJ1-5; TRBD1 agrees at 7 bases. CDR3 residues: CASSYPRTGDSNQPQHF. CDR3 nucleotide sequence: TGTGCCAGTAGTTACCCCCGGACAGGCGATAGCAATCAGCCCCAGCATTTT. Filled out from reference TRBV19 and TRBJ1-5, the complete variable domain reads DGGITQSPKYLFRKEGQNVTLSCEQNLNHDAMYWYRQDPGQGLRLIYYSQIVNDFQKGDIAEGYSVSREKKESFPLTVTSAQKNPTAFYLCASSYPRTGDSNQPQHFGDGTRLSIL.